Below, 29 T cell receptor beta chains from the same sample are listed, as sequenced in a study of low-dose radiotherapy and immunotherapy resistance in tumors. Alpha and beta chains were covered, as first-strand cDNA relied on TRAV- and TRBV-specific primers. TCR amplification ran approximately 20 PCR cycles using constant-region and V-primer adapter primers. Each CDR3 protein is one row after TCRdb ran MiXCR on the reads. The data contain about 6,800 distinct CDR3 sequences, roughly 82% of them singletons. The receptors shown here come from a human donor with advanced metastatic prostate, ovarian, gallbladder or colorectal cancer (not recorded which). This table probably holds off-target reads from a library built for another chain.

V usage is TRBV10-3 and J usage is TRBJ1-5; 8 nucleotides align to TRBD1. This CDR3 spans 14 amino acids. Germline V lookup: CDR1 ENHRY, CDR2 SYGVKD. The V segment lost 10 bases and the J segment 0 bases; nucleotides outside the gene matches: 5. The DNA of the CDR3 is TGTGCCAGTTCGACAGGGGATAGCAATCAGCCCCAGCATTTT. This codes for CASSTGDSNQPQHF.

The genes are TRBV4-1 and TRBJ1-2; D not certain. The CDR3 runs to 13 residues. Germline V CDR1 and CDR2: MGHRA, YSYEKL. Trimming left V 3 bases short and J 4 bases short, with 9 bases between. In DNA, the CDR3 is TGCGCCAGCAGCCATGGGAACGGCTATGGCTACACCTTC. It encodes CASSHGNGYGYTF.

The rearrangement joins TRBV6-6 to TRBJ1-1; 7 nucleotides align to TRBD1. The V gene end was trimmed by 7 bases and the J gene end by 1 base; junction bases not matched to a gene: 6. Germline CDR1 MNHNY, CDR2 SVGAGI (reference sequence). CDR3 length: 14 amino acids. CDR3 bases: TGTGCCAGCAAGACAGGGAGTCAGAACACTGAAGCTTTCTTT. Translated, it gives CASKTGSQNTEAFF.

The chain couples TRBV6-2 or TRBV6-3 to TRBJ2-3; the match to TRBD2 covers 11 bases. The CDR3 extends over 16 amino acids. CDR1 and CDR2 from the germline V gene are MNHEY and SVGEGT. V shed 7 bases, J shed 4 bases, and the junction held 10 bases outside the gene matches. Written as DNA, the CDR3 is TGTGCCAGCACCCAGGACCCGGGACTAGCGGCAGATACGCAGTATTTT. Translation: CASTQDPGLAADTQYF.

V and J are TRBV18 and TRBJ2-7; D unresolved. This CDR3 has 14 residues. V was trimmed by 4 bases and J by 0 bases, leaving 10 bases between them. Germline values: CDR1 KGHSH, CDR2 LQKENI. CDR3 sequence (DNA): TGTGCCAGCTCACAGGGTCCGCGCTCCTACGAGCAGTACTTC. It yields the protein CASSQGPRSYEQYF.

The chain uses TRBV12-5 and TRBJ1-1, with TRBD1 matching 7 bases. The ends lost 7 bases at V and 1 base at J; junction bases unmatched: 12. The CDR3 consists of 16 residues. In germline, CDR1 is LGHNT, CDR2 FRNRAP. CDR3 protein: CASAPFPRGTNTEAFF. In DNA, the CDR3 is TGTGCTAGTGCCCCTTTTCCCAGGGGGACGAACACTGAAGCTTTCTTT.

The chain recombines TRBV5-1 with TRBJ2-5; D is ambiguous. Trimming stripped 4 bases from V and 5 bases from J, with 12 bases between. This CDR3 comprises 13 residues. Germline assignment: CDR1 SGHRS and CDR2 YFSETQ. CDR3 in amino acids: CASSLTSQETQYF. The CDR3 nucleotides are TGCGCCAGCAGCCTGACGTCCCAGGAGACCCAGTACTTC.

The chain joins TRBV4-1 to TRBJ1-5; the D gene is possibly TRBD1 (5 bases). This CDR3 is built from 15 residues. The V end was cut by 4 bases, the J end by 3 bases, with 13 bases between. Germline V lookup: CDR1 MGHRA, CDR2 YSYEKL. The CDR3 region is CASSLRQGTNQPQHF. CDR3 bases: TGCGCCAGCAGCCTCCGACAAGGGACCAATCAGCCCCAGCATTTT.

The genes are TRBV29-1 and TRBJ1-4; D is possibly TRBD1 (5 bases). Germline V gives CDR1 SQVTM, CDR2 ANQGSEA. The CDR3 has 12 amino acids. V lost 3 bases and J 7 bases, leaving 9 bases between the germline ends. CDR3 DNA sequence: TGCAGCGTTGATGGGGGGAGTGAAAAACTGTTTTTT. This codes for CSVDGGSEKLFF.

The chain joins TRBV7-8 to TRBJ1-5, with 9 bases aligning to TRBD1. V dropped 0 bases and J dropped 1; count of bases not matched to a gene: 7. CDR1 is SGHVS and CDR2 is FQNEAQ in the germline V gene. This CDR3 is 18 amino acids long. CDR3 sequence (DNA): TGTGCCAGCAGCTTAGCGCTGGACAGGGGTACGAGCAATCAGCCCCAGCATTTT. Protein sequence: CASSLALDRGTSNQPQHF.

This chain links TRBV5-5 with TRBJ2-7; possibly TRBD1 or TRBD2 for D (5 bases each). Germline V gives CDR1 SGHKS, CDR2 YYEKEE (reference sequence). Trimming left V 5 bases short and J 1 base short, with 16 bases between. The CDR3 runs 15 residues. The CDR3 is CASSPTRDGSYEQYF. The CDR3 bases are TGTGCCAGCAGTCCCACCCGGGACGGATCCTACGAGCAGTACTTC.

The V gene is TRBV6-2 or TRBV6-3, the J gene TRBJ2-2; D may be TRBD2 (5 bases). V was clipped by 7 bases and J by 5 bases, with 14 bases between them. CDR3 length equals 14 residues. Germline loops: CDR1 MNHEY, CDR2 SVGEGT. The CDR3 nucleotides are TGTGCCAGCATTGAGTCAGGCGGGACCGGGGAGCTGTTTTTT. It codes for CASIESGGTGELFF.

V gene TRBV5-1 combines with J gene TRBJ2-3; D ambiguous. CDR3 length: 13 amino acids. Germline CDR1 and CDR2: SGHRS and YFSETQ. V dropped 4 bases and J dropped 2 bases, with 8 bases sitting between them. The CDR3: CASSTGSTDTQYF. CDR3 nucleotides: TGCGCCAGCAGCACCGGGTCCACAGATACGCAGTATTTT. Full variable domain (missing parts from reference TRBV5-1 and TRBJ2-3): KAGVTQTPRYLIKTRGQQVTLSCSPISGHRSVSWYQQTPGQGLQFLFEYFSETQRNKGNFPGRFSGRQFSNSRSEMNVSTLELGDSALYLCASSTGSTDTQYFGPGTRLTVL.

The chain has TRBV29-1 and TRBJ1-4, with D hard to call. V was pared by 7 bases and J by 2 bases, with 11 bases between. The CDR3 extends over 13 amino acids. Germline V gene lookup returns CDR1 SQVTM and CDR2 ANQGSEA. The CDR3 spells CSGGPGTNEKLFF. The CDR3 nucleotides read TGCAGCGGCGGTCCCGGGACTAATGAAAAACTGTTTTTT. The full variable domain, completed using reference TRBV29-1 and TRBJ1-4, is SAVISQKPSRDICQRGTSLTIQCQVDSQVTMMFWYRQQPGQSLTLIATANQGSEATYESGFVIDKFPISRPNLTFSTLTVSNMSPEDSSIYLCSGGPGTNEKLFFGSGTQLSVL.

The chain carries TRBV14 and TRBJ2-7; maybe TRBD2 (5 bases). The germline gives CDR1 SGHDN, CDR2 FVKESK. Between the trimmed V and J ends, which lost 1 base and 0 bases, there was a span of 7 bases. The CDR3 runs to 14 residues. As DNA, the CDR3 is TGTGCCAGCAGCCAAGGAGGGAGCTCCTACGAGCAGTACTTC. The encoded protein is CASSQGGSSYEQYF. The full variable domain, completed using reference TRBV14 and TRBJ2-7, is EAGVTQFPSHSVIEKGQTVTLRCDPISGHDNLYWYRRVMGKEIKFLLHFVKESKQDESGMPNNRFLAERTGGTYSTLKVQPAELEDSGVYFCASSQGGSSYEQYFGPGTRLTVT.

This chain uses TRBV15 with TRBJ2-4; no firm D call. Germline values: CDR1 LNHNV, CDR2 YYDKDF (reference sequence). The CDR3 loop spans 16 amino acids. Trimming stripped 3 bases from V and 3 bases from J, with 15 bases between. The CDR3 nucleotides are TGTGCCACCAGCAGCCCCCGGGCAGGTGGCAAAAACATTCAGTACTTC. Amino acids: CATSSPRAGGKNIQYF.

This clonotype was observed once. This sequence joins TRBV2 and TRBJ2-5; weak D call: TRBD1 (6 bases). This CDR3 is 15 amino acids long. Per the germline V gene, CDR1 is SNHLY and CDR2 is FYNNEI. The ends were cut back, 1 base at V and 2 bases at J, with 11 bases in the middle. The CDR3 DNA follows: TGTGCCAGCAGTGAAGGGGGCAGGGGTCAAGAGACCCAGTACTTC. Protein: CASSEGGRGQETQYF.

J is TRBJ2-5 and V is TRBV7-6; D is unresolved. V lost 1 base and J lost 5, with 5 bases in between. This CDR3 spans 12 amino acids. From germline, CDR1 is SGHVS and CDR2 FNYEAQ. The CDR3 bases are TGTGCCAGCAGCTTAGAGGAGGAGACCCAGTACTTC. Its protein product is CASSLEEETQYF.

The rearrangement joins TRBV12-3 or TRBV12-4 to TRBJ1-4; 7 nucleotides line up with TRBD1. The CDR3 is 16 amino acids. With V trimmed by 3 bases and J by 5 bases, 9 bases remained unmatched. The chain's CDR3 is CASSLGLTGSNEKLFF. Here the CDR3 DNA reads TGTGCCAGCAGTTTGGGGTTGACAGGGTCAAATGAAAAACTGTTTTTT.

The J gene is TRBJ2-1, the V gene TRBV5-1; 12 bases are shared with TRBD2. Trimming removed 4 bases from V and 1 base from J; junction bases left unmatched: 15. The CDR3 spans 20 residues. From germline, CDR1 is SGHRS and CDR2 YFSETQ. CDR3 sequence reads: CASSPQTSGGLISSYNEQFF. In nucleotides, the CDR3 is TGCGCCAGCAGCCCTCAGACTAGCGGGGGTCTAATTTCGTCCTACAATGAGCAGTTCTTC.

This chain links TRBV24-1 with TRBJ2-1; a weak D match, TRBD2 (6 bases). The CDR3 runs 15 residues. Trimming removed 9 bases at V and 4 bases at J, with 18 bases between. CDR1 and CDR2 from the germline V gene are KGHDR and SFDVKD. CDR3 DNA: TGTGCCACCTCCGGGAGCGAGTTTCCATACAATGAGCAGTTCTTC. It translates to CATSGSEFPYNEQFF.

This clonotype was counted only a few times. The chain combines TRBV20-1 with TRBJ2-7; a possible D gene is TRBD1 (7 bases). Trimming stripped 6 bases from V and 5 bases from J, with 20 bases between. The germline gives CDR1 DFQATT, CDR2 SNEGSKA (reference sequence). The CDR3 length is 14 residues. The CDR3 spells CSASGGQGGNEQYF. CDR3 in DNA: TGCAGTGCAAGCGGTGGGCAGGGGGGTAACGAGCAGTACTTC.

Here the CDR3 reads CASSPPPITDTQYF. In nucleotides, the CDR3 is TGTGCCAGCAGCCCACCGCCAATAACAGATACGCAGTATTTT. The rearrangement joins TRBV12-3 or TRBV12-4 to TRBJ2-3; no firm D call. Between the trimmed V and J ends, which lost 6 bases and 3 bases, there was a span of 13 bases. The CDR3 covers 14 residues.

The chain carries TRBV13 and TRBJ2-1; TRBD1 matches 8 bases. The CDR3 is 16 amino acids. V was clipped by 5 bases and J by 7 bases; unmatched bases: 13. From germline, CDR1 is PRHDT and CDR2 FYEKMQ (reference sequence). The CDR3 is CASSHRDRSPQNEQFF. As DNA, the CDR3 is TGTGCCAGCAGCCACCGGGACAGGAGCCCACAGAATGAGCAGTTCTTC.

The DNA for the CDR3 is TGTGCCAGCAGCCAGGGAGAAGGACGGGGCTACGAGCAGTACTTC. As protein: CASSQGEGRGYEQYF. The chain couples TRBV5-4 to TRBJ2-7; possibly TRBD1 or TRBD2 for D (5 bases each). The CDR3 consists of 15 residues. The V end lost 4 bases, the J end lost 3 bases, and 17 bases lay between the germline ends. CDR1 is SGHNT and CDR2 is YYREEE in the germline V gene (reference sequence).

The chain uses TRBV5-6 and TRBJ1-5; TRBD1 aligns across 8 bases. Germline trimming cut 0 bases from V and 3 bases from J; bases unmatched to any gene: 5. Germline loops: CDR1 SGHDT, CDR2 YYEEEE. The length of the CDR3 is 16 residues. The CDR3 reads CASSLAGGSYNQPQHF. CDR3 sequence (DNA): TGTGCCAGCAGCTTGGCAGGGGGCAGCTACAATCAGCCCCAGCATTTT. Full variable domain (outside the CDR3, taken from reference TRBV5-6 and TRBJ1-5): DAGVTQSPTHLIKTRGQQVTLRCSPKSGHDTVSWYQQALGQGPQFIFQYYEEEERQRGNFPDRFSGHQFPNYSSELNVNALLLGDSALYLCASSLAGGSYNQPQHFGDGTRLSIL.

V gene TRBV20-1 combines with J gene TRBJ2-1; 8 bases map to TRBD1. Trimming at V came to 1 base and at J to 6 bases, leaving 8 bases not matched to a gene. Germline V lookup: CDR1 DFQATT, CDR2 SNEGSKA (reference sequence). The CDR3 has 15 residues. CDR3 amino acids: CSARGTGTGVNEQFF. CDR3 DNA: TGCAGTGCTAGAGGGACCGGGACAGGCGTCAATGAGCAGTTCTTC.

Here the CDR3 reads CASSYSGYEQFF. In nucleotides, the CDR3 is TGTGCCAGCAGTTACTCGGGGTATGAGCAGTTCTTC. This chain connects TRBV6-6 to TRBJ2-1, with unresolved D. CDR1 is MNHNY and CDR2 is SVGAGI in the germline V gene (reference sequence). CDR3 length: 12 amino acids. The V gene lost 0 bases and the J gene lost 8 bases, with 5 bases spanning the gap.

This chain uses TRBV4-2 with TRBJ1-2; D gene uncertain. CDR1 and CDR2 (germline): LGHNA, YNFKEQ. This CDR3 has 15 residues. Trimming removed 0 bases at V and 8 bases at J, with 16 bases between. CDR3 sequence (DNA): TGTGCCAGCAGCCAAGATAGTTTGGGGAAGGCGGGCTACACCTTC. It yields the protein CASSQDSLGKAGYTF.